The source of this T cell receptor beta chain is a study of OX40 agonist ivuxolimab in advanced cancers. Sequenced by immunoSEQ multiplex PCR; TCRdb stores in-frame clones only, minus some. The sample lists 40,000 to 50,000 clones, around four fifths seen once, with less than 3% in the top ten. The V gene end was trimmed by 6 bases and the J gene end by 1 base; junction bases not matched to a gene: 3. Germline V gene data show CDR1 as ENHRY and CDR2 as SYGVKD. The CDR3 length is 15 residues. This TCR derives from an adult with an advanced solid tumor such as melanoma, head and neck, liver or kidney cancer. The sample was CD4+ or CD8+ T cells sorted from blood, taken in a trial of the OX40 agonist ivuxolimab. V is TRBV10-3 and J is TRBJ2-2; 9 nucleotides line up with TRBD1. The CDR3 loop reads CAIRGQGENTGELFF. In DNA form, the CDR3 reads TGTGCCATCAGGGGACAGGGCGAGAACACCGGGGAGCTGTTTTTT.